By its share, the clone carrying this TCR beta chain is large. Its antigen is unknown. At the Johns Hopkins FTIC core, DNA taken from cultured CD4+ T cells was sequenced by way of the Oncomine TCR Beta short-read assay. From the PCR reads, TCRdb called clonotypes with MiXCR, one entry per CDR3 protein. The profile shows 7,000 to 9,500 distinct CDR3 sequences, approximately 56% of them singletons. This sample is drawn from a study of vaccination and CD4 T cells after COVID-19. Germline loops: CDR1 MNHNS, CDR2 SASEGT. The CDR3 sequence is 16 residues long. The V and J ends lost 5 bases and 2 bases respectively, with 17 bases between them. Sample treatment: approximately nine-day PBMC culture with coronavirus spike peptide pools or control peptides (ViraFEST assay).

The origin of this receptor is a human donor with COVID-19. The specimen was cultured CD4+ T cells from blood, collected after SARS-CoV-2 vaccination. The chain recombines TRBV6-1 with TRBJ2-3; tentatively, D is TRBD2 (7 bases). The CDR3 loop is CASSQRTAGATDTQYF. The CDR3 DNA is TGTGCCAGCAGTCAGCGTACGGCGGGGGCCACAGATACGCAGTATTTT.